This entry is about one T cell receptor (beta chain). This sample stems from a study of T cell responses to AZD1222 COVID-19 vaccine. The analysis combined second doses at about 4 or about 12 weeks. Assay: immunoSEQ multiplex PCR; the TCRdb copy retains only in-frame clones and omits some. This sample has 250,000 to 300,000 clones, with about 94% found just once. V was pared by 3 bases and J by 8 bases, with 9 bases of the junction left unmatched. The CDR3 length is 13 residues. Germline V gene data show CDR1 as GTSNPN and CDR2 as SVGIG (reference sequence). The chain has TRBV30 and TRBJ1-1; 7 bases are shared with TRBD1. The sequences come from peripheral blood, collected 28 days after the second AZD1222 dose. The TCR originated in an adult who received the AZD1222 COVID-19 vaccine. This chain's CDR3 is CAWSFSGQSEAFF. The CDR3 DNA is TGTGCCTGGAGCTTTTCGGGACAGAGCGAAGCTTTCTTT.